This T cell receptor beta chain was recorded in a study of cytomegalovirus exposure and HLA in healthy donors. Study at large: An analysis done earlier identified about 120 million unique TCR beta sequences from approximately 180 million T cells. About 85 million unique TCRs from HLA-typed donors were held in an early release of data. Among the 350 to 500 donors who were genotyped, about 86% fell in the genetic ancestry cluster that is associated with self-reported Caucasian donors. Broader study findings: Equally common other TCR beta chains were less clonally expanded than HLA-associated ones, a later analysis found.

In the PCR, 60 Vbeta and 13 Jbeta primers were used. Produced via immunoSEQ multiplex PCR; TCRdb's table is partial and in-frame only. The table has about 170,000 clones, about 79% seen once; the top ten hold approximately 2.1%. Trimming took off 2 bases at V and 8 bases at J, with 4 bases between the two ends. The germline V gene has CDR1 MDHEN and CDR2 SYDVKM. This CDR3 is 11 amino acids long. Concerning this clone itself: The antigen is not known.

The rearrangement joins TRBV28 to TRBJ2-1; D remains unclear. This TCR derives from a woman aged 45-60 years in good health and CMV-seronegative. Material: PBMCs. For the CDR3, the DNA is TGTGCCAGCAGTTTAGGCCATGAGCAGTTCTTC. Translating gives CASSLGHEQFF.